This T cell receptor (beta chain) came from a study of immune evolution from preneoplasia to lung adenocarcinoma. The V segment lost 3 bases and the J segment 4 bases; nucleotides outside the gene matches: 7. Germline V gives CDR1 KGHSH, CDR2 LQKENI. The CDR3 consists of 16 residues. Using immunoSEQ multiplex PCR, the repertoire was profiled, and TCRdb retains in-frame clones only, with some absent. The profile covers about 41,000 clones, with roughly 80% appearing a single time and around 4.5% taken by the ten largest. This sequence joins TRBV18 and TRBJ1-1; the match to TRBD1 covers 11 bases. The receptor comes from a person between 55 and 69 years old with lung adenocarcinoma. The sample was FFPE invasive lung adenocarcinoma tissue. CDR3 residues: CASSPLIGQGATEAFF. The DNA of the CDR3 is TGTGCCAGCTCACCCCTCATAGGACAGGGGGCCACTGAAGCTTTCTTT.